This T cell receptor (beta chain) was recovered during a study of cytomegalovirus exposure and HLA in healthy donors. Study-wide results and limits: In most subjects, TCR beta sequences reportedly gave accurate predictions of HLA-A and HLA-B alleles.

This clone has just one count. The antigen is unknown. The PCR used 60 Vbeta and 13 Jbeta primers. Original processing notes: In a later analysis, roughly 11 million of approximately 80 million unique beta chains occurred in at least two donors. TCRdb keeps only in-frame clones here, not all; method: immunoSEQ multiplex PCR. V, J and clone size are taken as reported in that table, and D and trimming were inferred from the DNA itself. The data contain about 160,000 clones, approximately 80% of them seen just once; the ten biggest clones take up approximately 1.2%. This TCR came from a boy younger than 10 in good health and CMV-seronegative. Sequences were obtained from PBMCs.

CDR3 loop: CASSLASTSGSSDTQYF. Written as DNA, the CDR3 is TGTGCCAGCAGCTTAGCCTCGACTAGCGGGAGCTCAGATACGCAGTATTTT. This sequence joins TRBV7-9 and TRBJ2-3; 12 nucleotides line up with TRBD2. CDR3 length equals 17 residues. V was clipped by 0 bases and J by 4 bases; unmatched bases: 5. Germline V lookup: CDR1 SEHNR, CDR2 FQNEAQ (reference sequence).